This T cell receptor (beta chain) was recovered during a study of blood T cell repertoires in COVID-19. Overall study context: Sites in the United States, Italy and Spain provided acute and convalescent COVID-19 samples.

Measured with immunoSEQ multiplex PCR; TCRdb has only the in-frame clones, and not every one. Among 250,000 to 300,000 clones listed, approximately 90% were seen once. The germline CDR1 and CDR2 sequences are SGDLS and YYNGEE. The V gene lost 0 bases and the J gene lost 8 bases, with 12 bases spanning the gap. This CDR3 spans 14 amino acids. The chain is built from TRBV9 and TRBJ2-1, with D possibly TRBD2 on 6 matching bases. The material sequenced was PBMCs or T cells enriched from blood (not recorded which). This clonotype originated in a middle-aged man who had recovered from COVID-19. CDR3 sequence: CASSVETSFDEQFF. The DNA of the CDR3 is TGTGCCAGCAGCGTAGAGACTAGTTTCGATGAGCAGTTCTTC. The full variable domain, completed using reference TRBV9 and TRBJ2-1, is DSGVTQTPKHLITATGQRVTLRCSPRSGDLSVYWYQQSLDQGLQFLIQYYNGEERAKGNILERFSAQQFPDLHSELNLSSLELGDSALYFCASSVETSFDEQFFGPGTRLTVL.